Below, one T cell receptor beta chain is given with its context. Its antigen is currently unknown. PCR amplification relied on 60 Vbeta primers (plus 13 Jbeta primers). TCRdb keeps only in-frame clones here, not all; method: immunoSEQ multiplex PCR. Among under 200,000 clones listed, more than 80% were seen once. This entry belongs to a study of cytomegalovirus exposure and HLA in healthy donors. Study-level results: Segments of the TCR beta V type were, in most cases, productive about 90% or about 30% of the time in an earlier analysis. Presence/absence analyses rested on an assumption that sequencing depth was roughly uniform across donors.

The junction had 9 bases not matched to a gene; V was cut back by 8 bases and J by 3 bases. The length of the CDR3 is 15 residues. Germline lookup yields CDR1 LNHDA and CDR2 SQIVND (reference sequence). Donors in the study were healthy people who gave bone marrow. The chain links TRBV19 to TRBJ2-5; 10 bases map to TRBD1. The receptor was isolated from a woman aged 18-29 years in good health and CMV-seronegative. The sequenced sample was PBMCs. The CDR3 here is CASSGQGKGEETQYF. CDR3 DNA: TGTGCCAGTTCGGGACAGGGGAAAGGAGAAGAGACCCAGTACTTC.